This TCR beta chain was sequenced for a study of blood T cell repertoires in COVID-19. Study context: T cells, B-cell-depleted T cells, or PBMCs supplied cDNA or gDNA.

The table came from immunoSEQ multiplex PCR; TCRdb's copy has only in-frame clones and leaves some out. Counted here are roughly 260,000 clones, about 90% occurring once; the ten biggest clones make up 2% to 3%. While infection was still active, Seattle patients were enrolled and then followed longitudinally. Germline assignment: CDR1 SGHNT and CDR2 YENEEA. The trim removed 4 bases at V and 6 bases at J, leaving 3 bases unmatched. CDR3 length: 15 amino acids. The receptor's source is a person aged 18 to 35 with COVID-19, enrolled during active disease. The source material was peripheral blood. The chain is built from TRBV11-3 and TRBJ2-1; 13 positions agree with TRBD2. CDR3 in DNA: TGTGCCAGCAGCTCAGGACTAGCGGGAGTCAATGAGCAGTTCTTC. Amino acids: CASSSGLAGVNEQFF.